The T cell receptor beta chain under discussion was sequenced for a study of T-cell reconstitution after alpha-beta-depleted transplantation in children. Overall study results and limits: A year post-transplant, T-cell counts and diversity derived mostly from newly produced T cells. Surviving recipient cells, namely T cells and thymic progenitors, were the source of high day-60 TCRbeta diversity in some patients.

The junction had 9 bases not matched to a gene; V was cut back by 6 bases and J by 2 bases. Germline lookup yields CDR1 SEHNR and CDR2 FQNEAQ (reference sequence). CDR3 length: 15 residues. Molecular barcoding with unique molecular identifiers was used for the TCRbeta library. One entry per CDR3 protein, called by TCRdb with MiXCR from the PCR reads. The sample includes some 310,000 distinct CDR3 sequences, over 20% of them seen just once. Turning to this clonotype: Antigen unknown.

This chain uses TRBV7-9 with TRBJ2-7, with 8 bases identical to TRBD1. The sequence came from a male patient aged 10-17 years who had a stem cell transplant for acute lymphoblastic leukemia, so the T cells may come from the graft donor. The source was PBMCs, mostly from graft donor cells, collected 180 days after TCRalphabeta/CD19-depleted stem cell transplant. This CDR3 reads CASREVRGLAYEQYF. The CDR3 DNA reads as TGTGCCAGCAGGGAAGTCAGGGGGCTCGCCTACGAGCAGTACTTC.